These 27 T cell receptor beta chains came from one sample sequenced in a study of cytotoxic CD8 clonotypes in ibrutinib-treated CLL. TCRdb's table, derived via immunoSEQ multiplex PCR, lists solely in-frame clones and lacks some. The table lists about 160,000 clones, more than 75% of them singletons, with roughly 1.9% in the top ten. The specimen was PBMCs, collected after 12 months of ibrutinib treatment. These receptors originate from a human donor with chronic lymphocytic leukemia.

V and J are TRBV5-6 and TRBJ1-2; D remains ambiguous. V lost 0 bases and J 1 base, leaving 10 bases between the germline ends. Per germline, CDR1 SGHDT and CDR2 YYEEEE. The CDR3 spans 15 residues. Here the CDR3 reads CASSLVDGFNYGYTF. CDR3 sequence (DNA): TGTGCCAGCAGCTTGGTTGATGGGTTTAACTATGGCTACACCTTC.

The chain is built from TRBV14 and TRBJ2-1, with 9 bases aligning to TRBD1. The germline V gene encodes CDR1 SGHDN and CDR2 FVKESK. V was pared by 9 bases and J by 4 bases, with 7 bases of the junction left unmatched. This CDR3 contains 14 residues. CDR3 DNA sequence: TGTGCCAGTGTGGGACAGGGATCTTACAATGAGCAGTTCTTC. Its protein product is CASVGQGSYNEQFF.

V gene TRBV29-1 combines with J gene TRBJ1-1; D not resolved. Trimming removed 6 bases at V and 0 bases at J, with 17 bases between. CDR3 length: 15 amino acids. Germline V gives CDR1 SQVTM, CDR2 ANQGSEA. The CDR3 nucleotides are TGCAGCGTACTCCCCGATGGTAGGCTGAACACTGAAGCTTTCTTT. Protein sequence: CSVLPDGRLNTEAFF.

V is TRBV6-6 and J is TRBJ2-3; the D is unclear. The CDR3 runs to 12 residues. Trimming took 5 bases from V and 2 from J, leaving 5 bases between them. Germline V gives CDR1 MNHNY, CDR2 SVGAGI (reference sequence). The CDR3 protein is CASSTNTDTQYF. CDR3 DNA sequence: TGTGCCAGCAGTACGAACACAGATACGCAGTATTTT.

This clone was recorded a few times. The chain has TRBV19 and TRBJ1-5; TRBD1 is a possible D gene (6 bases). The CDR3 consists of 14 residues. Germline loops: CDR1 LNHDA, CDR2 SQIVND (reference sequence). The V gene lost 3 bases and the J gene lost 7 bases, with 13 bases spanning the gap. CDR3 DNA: TGTGCCAGTAGTATCGAGGGGGTACGGCAGCCCCAGCATTTT. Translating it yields CASSIEGVRQPQHF.

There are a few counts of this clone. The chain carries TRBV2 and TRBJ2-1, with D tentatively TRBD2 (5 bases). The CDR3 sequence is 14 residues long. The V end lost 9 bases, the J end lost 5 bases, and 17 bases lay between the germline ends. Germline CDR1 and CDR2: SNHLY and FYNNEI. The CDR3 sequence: CARSKERENNEQFF. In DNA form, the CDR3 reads TGTGCCAGGTCAAAAGAAAGGGAGAACAATGAGCAGTTCTTC.

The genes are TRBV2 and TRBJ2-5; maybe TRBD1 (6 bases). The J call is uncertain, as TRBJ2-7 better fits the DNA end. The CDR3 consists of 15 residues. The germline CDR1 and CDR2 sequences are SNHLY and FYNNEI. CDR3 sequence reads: CASSYRVQNSYEQYF. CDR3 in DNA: TGTGCCAGCAGTTACAGGGTCCAAAACTCCTACGAGCAGTACTTC.

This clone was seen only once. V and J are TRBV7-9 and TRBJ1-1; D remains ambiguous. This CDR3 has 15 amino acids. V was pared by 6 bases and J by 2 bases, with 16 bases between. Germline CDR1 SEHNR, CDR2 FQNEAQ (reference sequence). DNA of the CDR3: TGTGCCAGCAGGCCTTACGTTACAGAAAACACTGAAGCTTTCTTT. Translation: CASRPYVTENTEAFF.

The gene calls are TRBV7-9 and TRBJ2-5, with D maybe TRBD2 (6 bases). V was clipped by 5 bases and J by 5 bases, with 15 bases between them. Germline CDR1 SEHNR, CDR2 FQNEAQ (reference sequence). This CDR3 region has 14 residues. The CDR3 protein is CASSLPTSWETQYF. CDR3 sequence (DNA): TGTGCCAGCAGCCTCCCGACTAGTTGGGAGACCCAGTACTTC.

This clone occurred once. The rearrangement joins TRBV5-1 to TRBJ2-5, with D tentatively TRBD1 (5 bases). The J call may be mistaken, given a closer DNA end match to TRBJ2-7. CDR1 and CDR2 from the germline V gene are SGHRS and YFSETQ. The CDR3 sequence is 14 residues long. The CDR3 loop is CASSLRRDSYEQYF. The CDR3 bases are TGCGCCAGCAGCTTGCGCAGGGACTCCTACGAGCAGTACTTC.

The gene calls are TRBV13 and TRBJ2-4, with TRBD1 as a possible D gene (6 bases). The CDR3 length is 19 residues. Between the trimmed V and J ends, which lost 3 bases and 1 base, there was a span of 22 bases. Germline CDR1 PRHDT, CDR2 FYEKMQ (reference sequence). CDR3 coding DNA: TGTGCCAGCAGCTTCAGCCACAGGGAAGGGTCTTCGGCCAAAAACATTCAGTACTTC. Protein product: CASSFSHREGSSAKNIQYF.

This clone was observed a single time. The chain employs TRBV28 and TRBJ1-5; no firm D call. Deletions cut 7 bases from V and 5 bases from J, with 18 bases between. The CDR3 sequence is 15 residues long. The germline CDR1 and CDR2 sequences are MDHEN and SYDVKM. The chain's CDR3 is CASTELGSIDQPQHF. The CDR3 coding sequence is TGTGCCAGCACCGAATTGGGAAGTATAGATCAGCCCCAGCATTTT.

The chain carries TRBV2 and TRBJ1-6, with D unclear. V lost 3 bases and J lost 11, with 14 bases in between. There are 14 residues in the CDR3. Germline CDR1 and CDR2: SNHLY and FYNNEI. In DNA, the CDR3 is TGTGCCAGCAGTGATGGAGAAGCCGTAACACCCCTCCACTTT. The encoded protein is CASSDGEAVTPLHF.

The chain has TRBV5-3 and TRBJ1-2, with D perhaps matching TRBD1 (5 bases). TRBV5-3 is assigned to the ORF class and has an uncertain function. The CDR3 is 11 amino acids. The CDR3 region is CAEKGNRGYTF. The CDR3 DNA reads TGTGCTGAGAAGGGGAATCGTGGCTACACCTTC.

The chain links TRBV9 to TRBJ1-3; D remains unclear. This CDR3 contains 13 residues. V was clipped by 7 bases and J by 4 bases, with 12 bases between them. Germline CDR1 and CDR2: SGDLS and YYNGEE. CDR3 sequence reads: CASGRDNGNTIYF. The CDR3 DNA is TGTGCCAGCGGCAGAGACAACGGAAACACCATATATTTT.

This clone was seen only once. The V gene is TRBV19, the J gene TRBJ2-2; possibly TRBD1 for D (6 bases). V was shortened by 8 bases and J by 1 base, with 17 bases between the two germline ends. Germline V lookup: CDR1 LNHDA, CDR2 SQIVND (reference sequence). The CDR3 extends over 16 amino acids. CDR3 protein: CASGGPGQLNTGELFF. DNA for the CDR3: TGTGCCAGTGGTGGACCCGGACAGTTGAACACCGGGGAGCTGTTTTTT.

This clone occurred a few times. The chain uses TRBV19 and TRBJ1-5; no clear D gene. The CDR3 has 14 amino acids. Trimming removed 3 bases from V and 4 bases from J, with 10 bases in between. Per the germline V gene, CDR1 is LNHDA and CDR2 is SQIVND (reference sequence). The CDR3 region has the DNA TGTGCCAGTAGTATCGCTGGCAGGAATCAGCCCCAGCATTTT. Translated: CASSIAGRNQPQHF.

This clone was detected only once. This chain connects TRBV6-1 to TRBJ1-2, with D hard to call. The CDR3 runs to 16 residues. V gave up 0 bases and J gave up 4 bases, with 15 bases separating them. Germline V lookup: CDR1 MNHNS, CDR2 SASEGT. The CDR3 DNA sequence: TGTGCCAGCAGTGAAGCAAACGCGGGATGGGGCTATGGCTACACCTTC. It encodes CASSEANAGWGYGYTF.

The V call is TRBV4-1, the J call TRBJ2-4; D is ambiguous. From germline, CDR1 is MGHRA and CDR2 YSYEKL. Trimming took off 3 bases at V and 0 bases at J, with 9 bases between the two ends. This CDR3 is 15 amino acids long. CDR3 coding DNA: TGCGCCAGCAGCCATGTTAGTCTAGCCAAAAACATTCAGTACTTC. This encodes CASSHVSLAKNIQYF.

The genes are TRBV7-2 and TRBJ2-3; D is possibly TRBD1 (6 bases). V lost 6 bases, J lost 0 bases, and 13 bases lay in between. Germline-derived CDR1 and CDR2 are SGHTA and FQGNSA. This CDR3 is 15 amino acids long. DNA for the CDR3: TGTGCCAGCAGGTCCGGACAGTCTAGCACAGATACGCAGTATTTT. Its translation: CASRSGQSSTDTQYF.

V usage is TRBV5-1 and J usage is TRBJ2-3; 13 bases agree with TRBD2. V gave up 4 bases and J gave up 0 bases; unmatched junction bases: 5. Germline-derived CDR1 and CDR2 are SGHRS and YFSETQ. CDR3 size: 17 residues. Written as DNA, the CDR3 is TGCGCCAGCAGCCGGGGACTAGCGGGGAGAAGCACAGATACGCAGTATTTT. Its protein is CASSRGLAGRSTDTQYF.

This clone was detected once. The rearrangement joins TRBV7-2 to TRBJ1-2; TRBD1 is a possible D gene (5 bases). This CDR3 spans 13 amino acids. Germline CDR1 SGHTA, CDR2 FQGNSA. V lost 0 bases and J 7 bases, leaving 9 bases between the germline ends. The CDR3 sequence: CASSLAGTPGYTF. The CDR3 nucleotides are TGTGCCAGCAGCTTAGCGGGGACTCCTGGCTACACCTTC.

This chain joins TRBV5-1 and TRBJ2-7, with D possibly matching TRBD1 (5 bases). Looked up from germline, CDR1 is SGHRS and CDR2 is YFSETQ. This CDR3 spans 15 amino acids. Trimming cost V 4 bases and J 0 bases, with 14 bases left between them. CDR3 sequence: CASSQDGHLSYEQYF. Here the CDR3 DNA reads TGCGCCAGCAGCCAAGACGGACACCTCTCCTACGAGCAGTACTTC.

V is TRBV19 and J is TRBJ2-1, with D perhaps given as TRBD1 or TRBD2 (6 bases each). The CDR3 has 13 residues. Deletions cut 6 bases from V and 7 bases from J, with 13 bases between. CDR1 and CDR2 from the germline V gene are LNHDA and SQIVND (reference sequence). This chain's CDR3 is CASRRDILNEQFF. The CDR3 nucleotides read TGTGCCAGTAGGCGGGACATTTTAAATGAGCAGTTCTTC.

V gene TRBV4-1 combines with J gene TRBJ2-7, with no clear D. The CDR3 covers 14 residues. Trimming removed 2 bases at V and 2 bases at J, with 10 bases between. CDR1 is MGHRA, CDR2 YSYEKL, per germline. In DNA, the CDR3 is TGCGCCAGCAGCCAACCGGGCATTGCCTACGAGCAGTACTTC. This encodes CASSQPGIAYEQYF.

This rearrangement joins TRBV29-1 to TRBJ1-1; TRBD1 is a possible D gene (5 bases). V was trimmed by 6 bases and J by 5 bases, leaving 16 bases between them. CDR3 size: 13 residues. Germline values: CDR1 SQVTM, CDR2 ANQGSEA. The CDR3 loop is CSVRDFPGTEAFF. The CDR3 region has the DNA TGCAGCGTGAGGGACTTCCCCGGGACTGAAGCTTTCTTT.

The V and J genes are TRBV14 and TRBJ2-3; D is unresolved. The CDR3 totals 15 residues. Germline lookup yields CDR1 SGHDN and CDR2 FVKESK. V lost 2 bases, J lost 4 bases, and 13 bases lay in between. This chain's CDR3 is CASSQFGSSPDTQYF. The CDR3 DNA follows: TGTGCCAGCAGCCAATTTGGCAGCTCCCCAGATACGCAGTATTTT.